Listed here are 5 T cell receptor beta chains from one sample, sequenced in a study of response to subunit inactivated influenza vaccine. TCRdb recomputed calls from the RT-PCR reads with MiXCR, one row per CDR3 protein. The table records about 780,000 distinct CDR3 sequences, roughly 18% of them present only once. The input for sequencing was PBMCs from blood, taken 5 to 6 days after vaccination. The receptors come from a man aged 50-60 years who received an inactivated influenza vaccine.

The chain carries TRBV18 and TRBJ2-1; D possibly corresponds to TRBD1 (6 bases). V was pared by 1 base and J by 5 bases, with 18 bases between. The CDR3 is 17 residues long. Germline V gives CDR1 KGHSH, CDR2 LQKENI. The CDR3 loop reads CASSPRMPDRQNNEQFF. The CDR3 DNA sequence: TGTGCCAGCTCACCACGTATGCCGGACAGACAAAACAATGAGCAGTTCTTC.

Many counts were recorded for this clonotype. The chain is built from TRBV7-2 and TRBJ2-7; TRBD1 matches at 9 bases. The CDR3 spans 15 residues. Germline V gene data show CDR1 as SGHTA and CDR2 as FQGNSA. With 3 bases clipped from V and 3 bases from J, the junction kept 6 bases outside the gene matches. The DNA of the CDR3 is TGTGCCAGCAGCTTGGCCGGGACAGGGAGCTACGAGCAGTACTTC. Encoded protein: CASSLAGTGSYEQYF.

The chain has TRBV5-4 and TRBJ2-1; 10 bases are a match to TRBD2. V lost 0 bases to trimming and J lost 1 base; unmatched junction nucleotides: 4. CDR1 SGHNT and CDR2 YYREEE come from the germline V gene (reference sequence). This CDR3 spans 17 amino acids. The CDR3, as DNA: TGTGCCAGCAGCTTGGGACTAGCGGGTTTATCCTACAATGAGCAGTTCTTC. Encoded protein: CASSLGLAGLSYNEQFF.

This clonotype was recorded a few times. The rearrangement joins TRBV9 to TRBJ2-5; possibly TRBD1 for D (6 bases). Germline CDR1 is SGDLS and CDR2 is YYNGEE. V was pared by 1 base and J by 1 base, with 8 bases between. This CDR3 contains 14 residues. The CDR3 DNA reads TGTGCCAGCAGCGTACAGGGGTCCCAAGAGACCCAGTACTTC. Encoded protein: CASSVQGSQETQYF.

The chain couples TRBV5-1 to TRBJ2-1; TRBD1 matches 8 bases. The V gene's germline CDR1 is SGHRS and CDR2 YFSETQ. The trim removed 0 bases at V and 2 bases at J, leaving 4 bases unmatched. The CDR3 is 16 residues long. DNA for the CDR3: TGCGCCAGCAGCTTGGGAGGCAGGGGGCCCTACAATGAGCAGTTCTTC. Translation: CASSLGGRGPYNEQFF.